The table lists the clone carrying this T cell receptor beta chain with many counts. This specimen comes from a study of neurological immune-mediated disorders. TCRdb reprocessed the 5' RACE reads via MiXCR and lists one record per CDR3 protein. This sample has 50,000 or so distinct CDR3 sequences, with about a tenth found just once. With 0 bases removed from V and 0 bases from J, the gap between germline ends came to 12 bases. Germline values: CDR1 LGHDT, CDR2 YNNKEL (reference sequence). The CDR3 covers 17 residues. The rearrangement uses TRBV3-1 and TRBJ2-4; D uncertain. Sequences were obtained from PBMCs. This TCR was recovered from a woman between 40 and 50 years old with HTLV-1-associated myelopathy (HAM/TSP). As DNA, the CDR3 is TGTGCCAGCAGCCAAGATTATAATTCCCTAGCCAAAAACATTCAGTACTTC. Residues: CASSQDYNSLAKNIQYF.